This TCR beta chain is drawn from a study of T-cell reconstitution after alpha-beta-depleted transplantation in children. Study observations and caveats: Surviving recipient T cells and intrathymic progenitors accounted for some patients' high TCRbeta diversity at day 60. Most T-cell counts and diversity one year after the transplant came from T cells that were newly produced. After transplant, at about two months, alpha-beta T cells were reportedly derived from several hundred expanded graft clones.

Using unique molecular identifiers, the investigators prepared the TCRbeta library. TCRdb passed the PCR reads through MiXCR, listing each CDR3 protein once. The sample yields 300,000 or so distinct CDR3 sequences, around 25% seen once. The length of the CDR3 is 19 residues. Germline CDR1 and CDR2: SGHAT and FQNNGV. V lost 0 bases and J lost 2; bases outside the gene matches: 13. Concerning this clonotype: Its antigen is undetermined.

V gene TRBV11-2 combines with J gene TRBJ2-3; 8 positions agree with TRBD2. Sequencing used PBMCs, mostly from graft donor cells, obtained 180 days after TCRalphabeta/CD19-depleted stem cell transplant. The clonotype was recovered from a male patient between 10 and 17 years old who had a stem cell transplant for acute lymphoblastic leukemia, so the T cells may come from the graft donor. CDR3 in amino acids: CASSLEREAWGGVTDTQYF. CDR3 nucleotides: TGTGCCAGCAGCTTAGAGCGGGAGGCCTGGGGGGGGGTCACAGATACGCAGTATTTT. Drawing the rest from reference TRBV11-2 and TRBJ2-3, the complete variable domain is EAGVAQSPRYKIIEKRQSVAFWCNPISGHATLYWYQQILGQGPKLLIQFQNNGVVDDSQLPKDRFSAERLKGVDSTLKIQPAKLEDSAVYLCASSLEREAWGGVTDTQYFGPGTRLTVL.